This T cell receptor beta chain was obtained from a study of T cell clonality in common variable immunodeficiency. General study findings and limits: Fewer deletions and N-nucleotide insertions were reportedly seen in common variable immunodeficiency TCR beta sequences. Authors noted CVID clonality's cause needs subpopulation repertoire sequencing. CVID subjects shared fewer TCRbeta clones than healthy controls did. Compared with healthy controls, CVID subjects showed increased TCRbeta clonality, mostly in about a third.

There are many counts of this clone. Its antigen is currently unknown. Read coverage stops 3 residues before the CDR3 terminus; the germline J gene supplies the remainder. The CDR3 length is 11 residues. Germline V gives CDR1 SEHNR, CDR2 FQNEAQ (reference sequence). The V end lost 4 bases, the J end lost 2 bases, and 2 bases lay between the germline ends. Using immunoSEQ multiplex PCR, the repertoire was profiled, and TCRdb retains in-frame clones only, with some absent. The sample gives approximately 58,000 clones, none seen only once, and the top ten clones hold about 5.5%. The sequenced sample was peripheral blood mononuclear cells. The clonotype originates from a person aged 18 to 70 in good health. The chain is built from TRBV7-9 and TRBJ2-5, with unresolved D. CDR3 loop: CASSSQETQYF. Incomplete CDR3 DNA: TGTGCCAGCAGCTCGCAAGAGACC.